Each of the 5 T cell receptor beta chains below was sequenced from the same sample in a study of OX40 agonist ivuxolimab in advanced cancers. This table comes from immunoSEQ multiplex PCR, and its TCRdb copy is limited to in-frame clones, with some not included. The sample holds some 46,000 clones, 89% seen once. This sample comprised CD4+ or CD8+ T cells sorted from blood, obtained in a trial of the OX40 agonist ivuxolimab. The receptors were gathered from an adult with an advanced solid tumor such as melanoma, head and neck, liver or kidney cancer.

The CDR3 nucleotides read TGCAGCGTCGCCGGGACTAGCGGGAGGTACACCGGGGAGCTGTTTTTT. This sequence encodes CSVAGTSGRYTGELFF. The chain employs TRBV29-1 and TRBJ2-2; 15 bases are a match to TRBD2. The V gene's germline CDR1 is SQVTM and CDR2 ANQGSEA. The CDR3 runs 16 residues. Trimming removed 6 bases from V and 3 bases from J; junction bases left unmatched: 5.

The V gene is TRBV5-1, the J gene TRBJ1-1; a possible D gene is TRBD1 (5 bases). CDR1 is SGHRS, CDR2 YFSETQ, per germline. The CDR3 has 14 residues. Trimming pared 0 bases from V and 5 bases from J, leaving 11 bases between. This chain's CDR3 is CASSLVGQGTEAFF. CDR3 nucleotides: TGCGCCAGCAGCTTGGTGGGGCAGGGTACTGAAGCTTTCTTT.

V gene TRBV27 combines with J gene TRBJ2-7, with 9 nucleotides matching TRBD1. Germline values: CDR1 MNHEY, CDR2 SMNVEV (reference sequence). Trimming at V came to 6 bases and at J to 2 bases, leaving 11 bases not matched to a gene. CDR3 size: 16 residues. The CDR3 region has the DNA TGTGCCAGCAGGTATAAGGACAGGGGTCCCGCCTACGAGCAGTACTTC. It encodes CASRYKDRGPAYEQYF.

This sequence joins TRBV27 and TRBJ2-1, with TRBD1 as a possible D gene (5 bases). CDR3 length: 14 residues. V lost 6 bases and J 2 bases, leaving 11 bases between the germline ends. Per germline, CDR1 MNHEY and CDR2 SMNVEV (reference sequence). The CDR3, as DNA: TGTGCCAGCAGCGAGGTGGGGCCCTACAATGAGCAGTTCTTC. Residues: CASSEVGPYNEQFF.

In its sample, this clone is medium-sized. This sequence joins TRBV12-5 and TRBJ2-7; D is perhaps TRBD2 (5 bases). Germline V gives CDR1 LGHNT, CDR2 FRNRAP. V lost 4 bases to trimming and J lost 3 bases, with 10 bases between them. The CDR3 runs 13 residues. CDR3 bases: TGTGCTAGTGGTTCAGGAGGAGACTACGAGCAGTACTTC. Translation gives CASGSGGDYEQYF.